A single sample gave rise to the 25 T cell receptor beta chains below, sequenced in a study of PD-L1 blockade in urothelial cancer. TCRdb keeps only in-frame clones here, not all; method: immunoSEQ multiplex PCR. This repertoire shows about 43,000 clones, around four fifths found once; its top ten account for roughly 16%. As to time point: peripheral blood 6 weeks after treatment start. Sequencing used PBMCs, obtained around atezolizumab (anti-PD-L1) treatment. These receptors were taken from a man between 60 and 75 years old with urothelial cancer.

The chain links TRBV7-2 to TRBJ1-2; TRBD1 aligns across 8 bases. The J segment lost 8 bases and the V segment lost 2 bases, leaving 7 bases of the junction unmatched. Germline CDR1 reads SGHTA; CDR2 reads FQGNSA. The length of the CDR3 is 14 residues. The CDR3 sequence is CASSLRLTGDGYTF. The CDR3 region has the DNA TGTGCCAGCAGCTTACGATTGACAGGGGACGGCTACACCTTC.

This chain uses TRBV5-6 with TRBJ2-1, with D tentatively TRBD2 (7 bases). The germline gives CDR1 SGHDT, CDR2 YYEEEE. The CDR3 sequence is 15 residues long. V lost 4 bases and J lost 5, with 16 bases in between. The CDR3 is CASSPSAGANNEQFF. In DNA form, the CDR3 reads TGTGCCAGCAGCCCCTCGGCGGGGGCTAACAATGAGCAGTTCTTC.

The rearrangement joins TRBV2 to TRBJ2-5, with D possibly matching TRBD2 (5 bases). Trimming took off 2 bases at V and 4 bases at J, with 20 bases between the two ends. Germline CDR1 SNHLY, CDR2 FYNNEI. The CDR3 is made up of 17 amino acids. CDR3 region: CASSEKVSLAPSETQYF. The CDR3 coding sequence is TGTGCCAGCAGTGAAAAAGTGTCCCTAGCTCCCTCAGAGACCCAGTACTTC.

This clone has just a few counts. The rearrangement links TRBV6-1 to TRBJ1-5; the D gene is possibly TRBD1 (6 bases). Germline lookup yields CDR1 MNHNS and CDR2 SASEGT. The V gene lost 2 bases and the J gene lost 4 bases, with 12 bases spanning the gap. The CDR3 totals 15 residues. The CDR3 DNA sequence: TGTGCCAGCAGTGAATGGTGGGGGCCTAATCAGCCCCAGCATTTT. This translates into CASSEWWGPNQPQHF.

The chain combines TRBV5-4 with TRBJ2-3, with 9 bases aligning to TRBD1. J was trimmed by 1 base and V by 4 bases; bases with no gene match: 4. Germline CDR1 is SGHNT and CDR2 is YYREEE (reference sequence). CDR3 length: 15 amino acids. The CDR3: CASSNRDRGTDTQYF. The CDR3 coding sequence is TGTGCCAGCAGCAACCGGGACAGGGGCACAGATACGCAGTATTTT.

This clone was found a few times. This chain links TRBV6-1 with TRBJ1-1; 8 positions match TRBD1. The CDR3 covers 14 residues. Trimming at V came to 6 bases and at J to 7 bases, leaving 10 bases not matched to a gene. The V gene's germline CDR1 is MNHNS and CDR2 SASEGT. CDR3 bases: TGTGCCAGCAGCCTTTACTCAGGGGGCTATGAAGCTTTCTTT. Amino acid sequence: CASSLYSGGYEAFF.

This chain connects TRBV2 to TRBJ2-5; weak D call: TRBD1 (8 bases). CDR3 length: 15 amino acids. Trimming removed 6 bases from V and 2 bases from J, with 16 bases in between. CDR1 SNHLY and CDR2 FYNNEI come from the germline V gene. For the CDR3, the DNA is TGTGCCAGCAGCCAAGACAGGGGAGGGCAAGAGACCCAGTACTTC. It yields the protein CASSQDRGGQETQYF.

This sequence joins TRBV28 and TRBJ2-7, with D perhaps matching TRBD1 (5 bases). Germline assignment: CDR1 MDHEN and CDR2 SYDVKM. The ends were cut back, 4 bases at V and 0 bases at J, with 7 bases in the middle. There are 13 residues in the CDR3. The CDR3, as DNA: TGTGCCAGCAGTTCCAGGGACTCCTACGAGCAGTACTTC. Residues: CASSSRDSYEQYF.

V and J are TRBV5-1 and TRBJ2-3, with TRBD1 matching over 7 bases. Unmatched junction bases numbered 5, after V lost 2 bases and J lost 5 bases. Germline-derived CDR1 and CDR2 are SGHRS and YFSETQ. The CDR3 runs 14 residues. DNA for the CDR3: TGCGCCAGCAGCTTAGCCGGGACAGAAGATACGCAGTATTTT. This gives the protein CASSLAGTEDTQYF.

The DNA for the CDR3 is TGTGCCAGCAGTTACGGCGGGACCCAGTACTTC. Translating gives CASSYGGTQYF. This rearrangement joins TRBV6-5 to TRBJ2-5; D is uncertain. CDR3 length equals 11 residues. Trimming took 2 bases from V and 7 from J, leaving 5 bases between them. Germline V gene lookup returns CDR1 MNHEY and CDR2 SVGAGI.

The rearrangement uses TRBV6-5 and TRBJ1-1; 11 bases line up with TRBD1. V lost 10 bases to trimming and J lost 1 base; unmatched junction nucleotides: 8. The CDR3 spans 15 residues. Germline CDR1 and CDR2: MNHEY and SVGAGI. The CDR3 loop reads CATAGQGAGNTEAFF. The CDR3 nucleotides read TGTGCCACCGCCGGACAGGGGGCCGGGAACACTGAAGCTTTCTTT.

The V call is TRBV10-3, the J call TRBJ2-1; D ambiguous. The CDR3 is made up of 13 amino acids. Trimming shortened V by 2 bases and J by 13 bases, and 15 bases separated the two germline ends. Germline V gene sequence: CDR1 ENHRY, CDR2 SYGVKD. CDR3 DNA sequence: TGTGCCATCAGTGAGGTGGCAGGTCGGTATCAGTTCTTC. Amino acids: CAISEVAGRYQFF.

In this sample, this clone turned up a few times. V gene TRBV28 combines with J gene TRBJ1-2; 7 bases fit TRBD1. The germline V gene has CDR1 MDHEN and CDR2 SYDVKM. The CDR3 has 14 residues. V lost 2 bases and J lost 2; bases outside the gene matches: 2. CDR3 residues: CASSLGDSNYGYTF. CDR3 nucleotide sequence: TGTGCCAGCAGTTTAGGGGACAGCAACTATGGCTACACCTTC.

This clone was found once. CDR3 amino acids: CASSQGQGYTEAFF. The CDR3 DNA is TGTGCCAGCAGCCAGGGACAGGGTTACACTGAAGCTTTCTTT. J is TRBJ1-1 and V is TRBV11-2, with 9 bases fitting TRBD1. CDR3 length equals 14 residues. V trimming: 5 bases; J trimming: 3 bases; junction bases outside the gene matches: 4. Germline CDR1 is SGHAT and CDR2 is FQNNGV.

V is TRBV15 and J is TRBJ1-1; 7 bases line up with TRBD1. The germline V gene encodes CDR1 LNHNV and CDR2 YYDKDF (reference sequence). V dropped 9 bases and J dropped 2; count of bases not matched to a gene: 6. This CDR3 is built from 13 residues. The CDR3 DNA reads TGTGCCACGACAGGGATGGGAAACACTGAAGCTTTCTTT. It is translated as CATTGMGNTEAFF.

The rearrangement uses TRBV4-1 and TRBJ1-2; D may be TRBD1 (5 bases). V was cut by 0 bases and J by 4 bases, with 9 bases left in between. The CDR3 covers 14 residues. CDR1 is MGHRA, CDR2 YSYEKL, per germline. Here the CDR3 DNA reads TGCGCCAGCAGCCAAGAGAGGCAGGGCTATGGCTACACCTTC. This translates into CASSQERQGYGYTF.

The chain carries TRBV6-5 and TRBJ2-7, with D tentatively TRBD1 (6 bases). Trimming removed 4 bases at V and 9 bases at J, with 13 bases between. The CDR3 is 12 residues long. Germline V gives CDR1 MNHEY, CDR2 SVGAGI. CDR3 region: CASSSQGGRQYF. CDR3 coding DNA: TGTGCCAGCAGTTCCCAAGGGGGTAGGCAGTACTTC.

The gene calls are TRBV7-9 and TRBJ1-2, with TRBD1 identical over 7 bases. The CDR3 runs to 14 residues. Trimming took 5 bases from V and 5 from J; bases not matched to a gene: 8. From germline, CDR1 is SEHNR and CDR2 FQNEAQ (reference sequence). CDR3 in DNA: TGTGCCAGCAGCCACCAGGGACAGCCGTATGGCTACACCTTC. This encodes CASSHQGQPYGYTF.

This clone was seen a single time. The chain combines TRBV28 with TRBJ2-5, with 7 nucleotides matching TRBD2. V lost 6 bases to trimming and J lost 4 bases; unmatched junction nucleotides: 20. The V gene's germline CDR1 is MDHEN and CDR2 SYDVKM. The CDR3 runs to 18 residues. The CDR3 region is CASRTSLGTGTNVETQYF. CDR3 in DNA: TGTGCCAGCAGAACCAGTTTGGGGACTGGGACTAATGTAGAGACCCAGTACTTC.

This rearrangement joins TRBV2 to TRBJ1-2; TRBD1 matches 7 bases. Germline V CDR1 and CDR2: SNHLY, FYNNEI. The CDR3 is 15 amino acids. V was clipped by 7 bases and J by 5 bases; unmatched bases: 13. The CDR3 region has the DNA TGTGCCAGCACTAAACGGGAGGGGGCGGGGTATGGCTACACCTTC. Translated: CASTKREGAGYGYTF.

The chain combines TRBV10-2 with TRBJ2-3; the D gene is possibly TRBD2 (7 bases). Germline-derived CDR1 and CDR2 are WSHSY and SAAADI. V dropped 2 bases and J dropped 7 bases, with 16 bases sitting between them. The CDR3 has 15 amino acids. Here the CDR3 DNA reads TGCGCCAGCAGTGAGGGGGGGGGCCGTTCGAATACGCAGTATTTT. Its protein product is CASSEGGGRSNTQYF.

The rearrangement links TRBV6-6 to TRBJ1-2; a weak D match, TRBD1 (5 bases). Looked up from germline, CDR1 is MNHNY and CDR2 is SVGAGI (reference sequence). This CDR3 is 13 amino acids long. Trimming pared 2 bases from V and 6 bases from J, leaving 10 bases between. The CDR3 reads CASSYLRADGYTF. DNA for the CDR3: TGTGCCAGCAGTTACCTCAGGGCTGATGGCTACACCTTC.

This chain links TRBV5-1 with TRBJ1-2, with 7 bases that match TRBD1. Germline V gene sequence: CDR1 SGHRS, CDR2 YFSETQ. The CDR3 contains 15 residues. V lost 0 bases and J lost 0; bases outside the gene matches: 2. DNA of the CDR3: TGCGCCAGCAGCTTGGAAACAGGGGCTAACTATGGCTACACCTTC. Its protein product is CASSLETGANYGYTF.

The V gene is TRBV28, the J gene TRBJ1-4; D is unclear. The CDR3 has 15 amino acids. Trimming cost V 5 bases and J 4 bases, with 14 bases left between them. CDR1 is MDHEN, CDR2 SYDVKM, per germline. The CDR3, as DNA: TGTGCCAGCAGTCCCCCTCGGGGAAGTAATGAAAAACTGTTTTTT. It is translated as CASSPPRGSNEKLFF.

The chain has TRBV15 and TRBJ2-7; possible D gene TRBD2, 7 bases. The CDR3 extends over 14 amino acids. The germline gives CDR1 LNHNV, CDR2 YYDKDF (reference sequence). Trimming took off 7 bases at V and 0 bases at J, with 13 bases between the two ends. The CDR3 DNA sequence: TGTGCCACCACCCGCGGGGGCAGCTCCTACGAGCAGTACTTC. It translates to CATTRGGSSYEQYF.